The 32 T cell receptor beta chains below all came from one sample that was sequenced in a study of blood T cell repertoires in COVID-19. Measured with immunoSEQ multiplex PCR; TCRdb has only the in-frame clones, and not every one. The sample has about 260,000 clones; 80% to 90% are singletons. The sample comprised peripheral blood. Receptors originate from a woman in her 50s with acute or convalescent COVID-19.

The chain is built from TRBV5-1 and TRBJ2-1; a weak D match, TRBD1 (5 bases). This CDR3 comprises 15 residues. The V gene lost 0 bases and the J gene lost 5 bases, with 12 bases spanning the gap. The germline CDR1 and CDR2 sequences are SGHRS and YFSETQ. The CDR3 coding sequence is TGCGCCAGCAGCTTGGTACCAGGGCTGCACAATGAGCAGTTCTTC. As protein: CASSLVPGLHNEQFF.

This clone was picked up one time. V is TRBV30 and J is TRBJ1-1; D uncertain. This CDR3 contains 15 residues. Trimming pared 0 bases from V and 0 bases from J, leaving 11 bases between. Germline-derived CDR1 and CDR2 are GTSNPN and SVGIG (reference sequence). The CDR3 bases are TGTGCCTGGAGTGTGGCAGTTCAACTGAACACTGAAGCTTTCTTT. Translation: CAWSVAVQLNTEAFF. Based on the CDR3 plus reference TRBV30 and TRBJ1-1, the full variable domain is SQTIHQWPATLVQPVGSPLSLECTVEGTSNPNLYWYRQAAGRGLQLLFYSVGIGQISSEVPQNLSASRPQDRQFILSSKKLLLSDSGFYLCAWSVAVQLNTEAFFGQGTRLTVV.

The DNA of the CDR3 is TGTGCCAGCAGCGAGTGGAGGAGCTCTGGAAACACCATATATTTT. Translation: CASSEWRSSGNTIYF. The chain links TRBV9 to TRBJ1-3; no firm D call. The CDR3 length is 15 residues. Germline V gene data show CDR1 as SGDLS and CDR2 as YYNGEE. V was trimmed by 3 bases and J by 0 bases, leaving 10 bases between them.

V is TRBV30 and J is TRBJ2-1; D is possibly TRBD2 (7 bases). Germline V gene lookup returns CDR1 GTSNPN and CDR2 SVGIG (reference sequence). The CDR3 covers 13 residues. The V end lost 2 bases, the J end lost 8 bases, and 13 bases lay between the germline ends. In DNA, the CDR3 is TGTGCCTGGAGTAGAGGGGGGGGCTATGAGCAGTTCTTC. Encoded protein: CAWSRGGGYEQFF.

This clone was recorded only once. CDR3 bases: TGTGCCAGTAGTATAGGGCCAGGGCCGAGCACTGAAGCTTTCTTT. Residues: CASSIGPGPSTEAFF. The V gene is TRBV19, the J gene TRBJ1-1; perhaps TRBD1 as D (5 bases). V shed 1 base and J shed 4 bases, with 13 bases lying between them. The CDR3 has 15 amino acids. Germline assignment: CDR1 LNHDA and CDR2 SQIVND (reference sequence).

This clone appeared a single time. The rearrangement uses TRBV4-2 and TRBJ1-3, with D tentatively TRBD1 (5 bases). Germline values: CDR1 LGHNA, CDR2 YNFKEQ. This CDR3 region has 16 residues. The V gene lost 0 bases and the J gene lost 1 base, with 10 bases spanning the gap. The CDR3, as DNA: TGTGCCAGCAGCCAAGAGGCCAGGGCATCTGGAAACACCATATATTTT. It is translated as CASSQEARASGNTIYF.

This CDR3 reads CASSFSPRGQGVPHF. CDR3 coding DNA: TGTGCCAGCAGTTTTAGTCCTCGGGGGCAGGGGGTTCCGCATTTT. The chain recombines TRBV28 with TRBJ1-5, with 7 nucleotides matching TRBD1. CDR1 MDHEN and CDR2 SYDVKM come from the germline V gene. This CDR3 has 15 residues. After removal of 3 bases from V and 15 bases from J, the junction contained 17 bases not matched to a gene.

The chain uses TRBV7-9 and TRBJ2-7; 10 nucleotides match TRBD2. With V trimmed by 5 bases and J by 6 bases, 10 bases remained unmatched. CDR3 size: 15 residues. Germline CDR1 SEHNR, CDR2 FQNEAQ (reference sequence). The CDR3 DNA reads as TGTGCCAGCAGCGATCTAGCGGGAGCAGTCTTCGAGCAGTACTTC. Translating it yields CASSDLAGAVFEQYF.

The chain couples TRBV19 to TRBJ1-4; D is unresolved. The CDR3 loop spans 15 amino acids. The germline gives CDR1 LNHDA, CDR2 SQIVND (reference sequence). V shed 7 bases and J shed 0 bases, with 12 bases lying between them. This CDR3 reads CASTSPVATNEKLFF. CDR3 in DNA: TGTGCCAGTACCTCACCGGTTGCAACTAATGAAAAACTGTTTTTT.

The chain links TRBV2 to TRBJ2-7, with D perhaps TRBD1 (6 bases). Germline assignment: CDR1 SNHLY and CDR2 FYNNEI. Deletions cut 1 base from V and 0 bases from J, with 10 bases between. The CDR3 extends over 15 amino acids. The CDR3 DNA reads TGTGCCAGCAGTGAAGGACAGGTGAGCTCCTACGAGCAGTACTTC. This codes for CASSEGQVSSYEQYF.

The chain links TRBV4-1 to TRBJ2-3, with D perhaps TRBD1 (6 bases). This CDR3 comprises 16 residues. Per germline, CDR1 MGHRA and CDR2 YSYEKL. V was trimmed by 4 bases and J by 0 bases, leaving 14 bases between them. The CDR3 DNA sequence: TGCGCCAGCAGCCCTACGGACAGTGCGAGCACAGATACGCAGTATTTT. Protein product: CASSPTDSASTDTQYF.

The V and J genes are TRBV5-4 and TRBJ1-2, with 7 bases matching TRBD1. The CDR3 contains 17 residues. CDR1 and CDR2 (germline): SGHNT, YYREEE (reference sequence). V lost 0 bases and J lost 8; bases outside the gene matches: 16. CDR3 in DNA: TGTGCCAGCAGCTTGGGCGGTTTGATCGAGGGGGCGCAGGGCTACACCTTC. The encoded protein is CASSLGGLIEGAQGYTF.

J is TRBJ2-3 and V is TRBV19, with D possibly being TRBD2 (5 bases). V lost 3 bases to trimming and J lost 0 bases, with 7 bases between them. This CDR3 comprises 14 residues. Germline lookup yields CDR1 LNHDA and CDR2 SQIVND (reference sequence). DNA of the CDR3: TGTGCCAGTAGTATTGAGGGTAGCACAGATACGCAGTATTTT. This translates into CASSIEGSTDTQYF.

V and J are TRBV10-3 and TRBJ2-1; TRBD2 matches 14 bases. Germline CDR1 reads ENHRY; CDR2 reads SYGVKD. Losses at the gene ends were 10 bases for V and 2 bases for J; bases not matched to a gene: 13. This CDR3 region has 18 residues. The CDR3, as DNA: TGTGCCACTCACCCAGGACTAGCGGGAGGCGGGGCCTACAATGAGCAGTTCTTC. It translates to CATHPGLAGGGAYNEQFF.

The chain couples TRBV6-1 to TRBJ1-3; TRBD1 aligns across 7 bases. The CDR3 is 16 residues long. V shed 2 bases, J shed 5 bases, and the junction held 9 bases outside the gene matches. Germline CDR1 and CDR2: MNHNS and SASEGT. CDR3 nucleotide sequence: TGTGCCAGCAGTGAAAGGGGGACAGCGATTCGAAACACCATATATTTT. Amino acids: CASSERGTAIRNTIYF.

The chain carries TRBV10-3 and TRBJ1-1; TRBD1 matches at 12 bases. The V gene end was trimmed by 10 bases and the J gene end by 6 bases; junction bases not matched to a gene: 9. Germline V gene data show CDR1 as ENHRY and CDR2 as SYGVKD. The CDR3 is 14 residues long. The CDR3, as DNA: TGTGCCACCGGGGAGGGACAGGGGGCATCTGAAGCTTTCTTT. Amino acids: CATGEGQGASEAFF.

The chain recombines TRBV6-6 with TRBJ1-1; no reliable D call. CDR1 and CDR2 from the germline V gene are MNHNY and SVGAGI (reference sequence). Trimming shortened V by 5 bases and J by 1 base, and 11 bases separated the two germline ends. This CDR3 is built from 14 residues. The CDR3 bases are TGTGCCAGCAGTCGCCTAGGTTCGAACACTGAAGCTTTCTTT. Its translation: CASSRLGSNTEAFF.

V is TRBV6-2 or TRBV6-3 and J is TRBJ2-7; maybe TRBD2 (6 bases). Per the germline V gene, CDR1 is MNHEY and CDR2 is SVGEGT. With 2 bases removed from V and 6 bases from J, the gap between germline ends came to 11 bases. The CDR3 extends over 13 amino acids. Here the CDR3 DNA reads TGTGCCAGCAGTTACCTGGCGGGGACCGAGCAGTACTTC. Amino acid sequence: CASSYLAGTEQYF.

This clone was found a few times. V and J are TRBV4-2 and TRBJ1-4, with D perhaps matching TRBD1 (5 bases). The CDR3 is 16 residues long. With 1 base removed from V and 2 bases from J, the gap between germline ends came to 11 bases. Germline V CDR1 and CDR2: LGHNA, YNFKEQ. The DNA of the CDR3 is TGTGCCAGCAGCCAAGCCAAGGGGCTCACTAATGAAAAACTGTTTTTT. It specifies CASSQAKGLTNEKLFF.

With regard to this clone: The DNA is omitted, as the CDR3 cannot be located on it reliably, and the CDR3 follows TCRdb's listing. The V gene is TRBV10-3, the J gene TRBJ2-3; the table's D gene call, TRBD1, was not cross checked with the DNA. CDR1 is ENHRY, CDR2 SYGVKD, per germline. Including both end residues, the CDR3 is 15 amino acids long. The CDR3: CATIDSTSGTDTQYF.

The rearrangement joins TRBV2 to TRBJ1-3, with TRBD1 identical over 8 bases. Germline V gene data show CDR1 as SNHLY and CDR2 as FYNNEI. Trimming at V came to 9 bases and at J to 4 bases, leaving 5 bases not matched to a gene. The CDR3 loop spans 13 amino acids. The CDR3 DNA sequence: TGTGCCAGAGGACAGGGACTAGGAAACACCATATATTTT. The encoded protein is CARGQGLGNTIYF.

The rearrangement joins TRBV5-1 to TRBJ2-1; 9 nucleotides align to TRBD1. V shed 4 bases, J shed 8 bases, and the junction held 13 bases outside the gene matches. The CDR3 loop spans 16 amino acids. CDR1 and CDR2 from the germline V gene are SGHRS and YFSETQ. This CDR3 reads CASSRQDRGNFDEQFF. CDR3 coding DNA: TGCGCCAGCAGCAGACAGGACAGGGGCAATTTCGATGAGCAGTTCTTC.

CDR3 coding DNA: TGTGCCAGCAGTTTAGTCGCGACTTCGTATGGCTACACCTTC. Translation: CASSLVATSYGYTF. The genes are TRBV28 and TRBJ1-2; D unclear. Trimming shortened V by 2 bases and J by 5 bases, and 12 bases separated the two germline ends. Germline V lookup: CDR1 MDHEN, CDR2 SYDVKM. The CDR3 totals 14 residues.

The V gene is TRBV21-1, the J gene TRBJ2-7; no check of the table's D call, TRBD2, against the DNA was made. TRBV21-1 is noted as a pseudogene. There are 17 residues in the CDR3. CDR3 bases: TGTGCCAGCAGCCCATCGGGGGGACTAGCGGCAAACTACGAGCAGTACTTC. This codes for CASSPSGGLAANYEQYF.

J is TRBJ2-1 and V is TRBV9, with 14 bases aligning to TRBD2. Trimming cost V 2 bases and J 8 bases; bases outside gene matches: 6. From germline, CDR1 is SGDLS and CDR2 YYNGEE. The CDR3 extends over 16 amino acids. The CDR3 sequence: CASSVGTSGRIDEQFF. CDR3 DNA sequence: TGTGCCAGCAGCGTCGGGACTAGCGGGAGAATCGATGAGCAGTTCTTC.

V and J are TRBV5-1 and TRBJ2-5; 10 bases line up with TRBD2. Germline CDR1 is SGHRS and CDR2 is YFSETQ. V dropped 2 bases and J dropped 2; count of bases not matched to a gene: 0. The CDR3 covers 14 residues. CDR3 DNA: TGCGCCAGCAGCTTAGCGGGAGGGCAAGAGACCCAGTACTTC. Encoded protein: CASSLAGGQETQYF.

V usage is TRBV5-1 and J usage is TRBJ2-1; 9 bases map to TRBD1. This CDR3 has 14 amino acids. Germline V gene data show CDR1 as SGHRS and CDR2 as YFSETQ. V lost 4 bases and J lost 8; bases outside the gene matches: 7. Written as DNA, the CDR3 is TGCGCCAGCAGCCCCGGGACAGGGTCCGATGAGCAGTTCTTC. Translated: CASSPGTGSDEQFF.

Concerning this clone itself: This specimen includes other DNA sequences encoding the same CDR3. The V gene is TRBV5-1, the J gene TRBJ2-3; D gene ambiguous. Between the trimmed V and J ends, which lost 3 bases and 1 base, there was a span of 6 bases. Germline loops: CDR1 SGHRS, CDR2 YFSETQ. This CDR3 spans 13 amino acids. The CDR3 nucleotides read TGCGCCAGCAGCTCCCCTGGCACAGATACGCAGTATTTT. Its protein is CASSSPGTDTQYF. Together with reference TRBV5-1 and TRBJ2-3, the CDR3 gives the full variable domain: KAGVTQTPRYLIKTRGQQVTLSCSPISGHRSVSWYQQTPGQGLQFLFEYFSETQRNKGNFPGRFSGRQFSNSRSEMNVSTLELGDSALYLCASSSPGTDTQYFGPGTRLTVL.

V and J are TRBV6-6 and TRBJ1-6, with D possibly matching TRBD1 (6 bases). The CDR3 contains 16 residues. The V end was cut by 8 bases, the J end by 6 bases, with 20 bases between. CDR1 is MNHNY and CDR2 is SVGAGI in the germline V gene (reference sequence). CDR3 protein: CASVEFLGTPNSPLHF. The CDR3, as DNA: TGTGCCAGCGTGGAATTTTTGGGGACACCTAATTCACCCCTCCACTTT.

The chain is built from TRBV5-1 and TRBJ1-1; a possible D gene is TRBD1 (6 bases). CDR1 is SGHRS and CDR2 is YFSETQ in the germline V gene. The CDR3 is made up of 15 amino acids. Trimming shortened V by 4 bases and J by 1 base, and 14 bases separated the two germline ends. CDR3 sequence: CASSPATGQNTEAFF. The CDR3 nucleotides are TGCGCCAGCAGCCCTGCGACAGGACAGAACACTGAAGCTTTCTTT.

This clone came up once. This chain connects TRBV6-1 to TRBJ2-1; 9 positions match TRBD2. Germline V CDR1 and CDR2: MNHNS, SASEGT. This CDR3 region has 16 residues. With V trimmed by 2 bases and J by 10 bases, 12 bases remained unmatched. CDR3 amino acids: CASSEMVAGASREQFF. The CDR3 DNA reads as TGTGCCAGCAGTGAAATGGTAGCGGGAGCATCAAGAGAGCAGTTCTTC.

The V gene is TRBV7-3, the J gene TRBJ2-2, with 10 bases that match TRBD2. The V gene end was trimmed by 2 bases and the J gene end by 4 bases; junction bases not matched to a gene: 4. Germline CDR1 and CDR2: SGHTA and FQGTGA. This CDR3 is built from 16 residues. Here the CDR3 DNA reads TGTGCCAGCAGCTTACTGGGACTAGCGCGCACCGGGGAGCTGTTTTTT. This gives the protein CASSLLGLARTGELFF.